The clone carrying this T cell receptor beta chain was counted between two and nine times. Its target is not known. Via MiXCR, TCRdb re-called the 5' RACE reads, giving one row per CDR3 protein. This table has about 230,000 distinct CDR3 sequences, about 7% appearing once. The entry originates in a study of T cells after yellow fever vaccination. Findings and caveats of the study: Researchers cautioned that FACS-sorted repertoires could harbor abundant clonotypes contaminating from the bulk population. A limited proportion of clonotypes was detected within both the CD4 and CD8 compartments. In post-booster samples, most primary-vaccination clones reappeared (approximately 95% CD4, nearly 90% CD8). Weaker in magnitude, the secondary response showed a faster peak on day 5 versus 15.

The source was CD4+ T cells sorted from PBMCs, collected on the day of the yellow fever booster vaccination. The receptor was derived from a man aged 25 to 40 who received the YFV17D yellow fever vaccine.

CDR3 bases: TGTGCCAGCAGCTTAGGCGGAGGGAGCGGGAGGGCCGATTACGAGCAGTACTTC. Translation: CASSLGGGSGRADYEQYF. The rearrangement links TRBV7-6 to TRBJ2-7, with TRBD2 matching over 10 bases. This CDR3 is built from 18 residues. Losses at the gene ends were 1 base for V and 4 bases for J; bases not matched to a gene: 13. Germline CDR1 reads SGHVS; CDR2 reads FNYEAQ.